What follows are 16 T cell receptor beta chains derived from one specimen sequenced in a study of T cells after yellow fever vaccination. TCRdb reprocessed the 5' RACE reads with MiXCR, giving one entry per CDR3 protein. This table has a few hundred thousand distinct CDR3 sequences, roughly 6.2% appearing once. Source: PBMCs, taken 5 days after the yellow fever booster vaccination. The receptors come from a man aged 25 to 40 who received the YFV17D yellow fever vaccine.

The V gene is TRBV7-7, the J gene TRBJ2-1; D uncertain. Germline V gene sequence: CDR1 SSHAT, CDR2 FNYEAQ (reference sequence). The CDR3 has 13 residues. Trimming removed 1 base at V and 9 bases at J, with 10 bases between. CDR3 region: CASSLVFSAEQFF. The CDR3 DNA reads as TGTGCCAGCAGCTTAGTATTCAGTGCTGAGCAGTTCTTC.

The table lists this clonotype with a few counts. The V and J genes are TRBV5-4 and TRBJ2-3; the D call may be TRBD1 or TRBD2 (5 bases each). CDR3 length: 15 amino acids. V lost 1 base and J lost 4, with 13 bases in between. The germline CDR1 and CDR2 sequences are SGHNT and YYREEE (reference sequence). The CDR3 nucleotides read TGTGCCAGCAGCTTGTTGGGCAGGGAGCCAGATACGCAGTATTTT. Its translation: CASSLLGREPDTQYF.

In this sample, this clonotype turned up a few times. The J gene is TRBJ2-6, the V gene TRBV3-1, with 9 positions matching TRBD1. CDR1 is LGHDT and CDR2 is YNNKEL in the germline V gene (reference sequence). V was pared by 5 bases and J by 0 bases, with 5 bases of the junction left unmatched. The CDR3 runs 17 residues. In nucleotides, the CDR3 is TGTGCCAGCAGCTCCCGGGACAGGGTCTCTGGGGCCAACGTCCTGACTTTC. Amino acids: CASSSRDRVSGANVLTF.

This clonotype occurred a few times. As DNA, the CDR3 is TGCGCCAGCAGCCAAGAGGGCAGGGCAGAGGAGACCCAGTACTTC. Its protein product is CASSQEGRAEETQYF. The chain joins TRBV4-3 to TRBJ2-5; tentatively, D is TRBD1 (5 bases). The CDR3 covers 15 residues. The V gene lost 0 bases and the J gene lost 5 bases, with 13 bases spanning the gap. CDR1 is LGHNA, CDR2 YSLEER, per germline.

This chain links TRBV19 with TRBJ1-5; the D is unclear. Looked up from germline, CDR1 is LNHDA and CDR2 is SQIVND (reference sequence). This CDR3 comprises 15 residues. V was pared by 4 bases and J by 0 bases, with 10 bases between. CDR3 loop: CASSSPHGSNQPQHF. CDR3 nucleotide sequence: TGTGCCAGTAGTAGCCCCCACGGTAGCAATCAGCCCCAGCATTTT.

The chain combines TRBV5-4 with TRBJ2-4; D could derive from TRBD1 or TRBD2 (5 bases each). The CDR3 totals 16 residues. V was clipped by 2 bases and J by 6 bases, with 18 bases between them. In germline, CDR1 is SGHNT, CDR2 YYREEE (reference sequence). In DNA, the CDR3 is TGTGCCAGCAGCTTTCAGGGACGCCGAACAGCAAACATTCAGTACTTC. Its translation is CASSFQGRRTANIQYF. The full variable domain, completed using reference TRBV5-4 and TRBJ2-4, is ETGVTQSPTHLIKTRGQQVTLRCSSQSGHNTVSWYQQALGQGPQFIFQYYREEENGRGNFPPRFSGLQFPNYSSELNVNALELDDSALYLCASSFQGRRTANIQYFGAGTRLSVL.

This chain uses TRBV29-1 with TRBJ2-5; D gene unclear. The CDR3 runs 12 residues. With 3 bases removed from V and 4 bases from J, the gap between germline ends came to 9 bases. CDR1 SQVTM and CDR2 ANQGSEA come from the germline V gene. Written as DNA, the CDR3 is TGCAGCGTTGAGGAAGGTGGAGAGACCCAGTACTTC. Translating it yields CSVEEGGETQYF.

The chain recombines TRBV4-2 with TRBJ2-3, with TRBD2 identical over 9 bases. V lost 5 bases and J lost 5; bases outside the gene matches: 8. The CDR3 is 15 amino acids. Germline CDR1 LGHNA, CDR2 YNFKEQ. In DNA, the CDR3 is TGTGCCAGCAGCAAATTAGCGGGAGATGTAGATACGCAGTATTTT. Its translation is CASSKLAGDVDTQYF.

This clonotype was recorded at least ten times. The chain has TRBV27 and TRBJ1-1; D is unclear. Trimming removed 0 bases from V and 0 bases from J, with 11 bases in between. CDR3 length: 16 residues. The germline V gene has CDR1 MNHEY and CDR2 SMNVEV (reference sequence). CDR3 sequence (DNA): TGTGCCAGCAGTTTATCCCCCCCGAACATGAACACTGAAGCTTTCTTT. Protein: CASSLSPPNMNTEAFF.

This clonotype was detected many times. CDR3 region: CAWTRSFGYEQYF. The CDR3 bases are TGTGCCTGGACCCGGAGCTTCGGCTACGAGCAGTACTTC. The rearrangement joins TRBV30 to TRBJ2-7, with D uncertain. V was cut by 4 bases and J by 3 bases, with 13 bases left in between. The CDR3 has 13 residues. The germline V gene encodes CDR1 GTSNPN and CDR2 SVGIG (reference sequence).

This clonotype was seen a handful of times. V is TRBV19 and J is TRBJ2-2; TRBD1 aligns across 8 bases. The V and J ends lost 6 bases and 3 bases, in that order; junction bases with no gene match: 9. The CDR3 extends over 16 amino acids. Germline V lookup: CDR1 LNHDA, CDR2 SQIVND (reference sequence). The DNA for the CDR3 is TGTGCCAGTAGAACCTCCGGGACAGGATACACCGGGGAGCTGTTTTTT. Translation gives CASRTSGTGYTGELFF.

This clonotype was seen at least ten times. This sequence joins TRBV28 and TRBJ2-7; D uncertain. Trimming stripped 5 bases from V and 0 bases from J, with 2 bases between. The CDR3 runs 11 residues. Germline loops: CDR1 MDHEN, CDR2 SYDVKM. CDR3 DNA: TGTGCCAGCAGTGACTCCTACGAGCAGTACTTC. Protein sequence: CASSDSYEQYF.

This clonotype was found many times. The chain carries TRBV5-5 and TRBJ2-3; D call uncertain. The length of the CDR3 is 14 residues. V gave up 3 bases and J gave up 3 bases, with 11 bases separating them. Germline CDR1 is SGHKS and CDR2 is YYEKEE (reference sequence). In nucleotides, the CDR3 is TGTGCCAGCAGCTCTAACACATTTACAGATACGCAGTATTTT. Amino acid sequence: CASSSNTFTDTQYF.

The chain employs TRBV29-1 and TRBJ2-1; D call uncertain. The V and J ends lost 0 bases and 8 bases respectively, with 8 bases between them. Germline V gene lookup returns CDR1 SQVTM and CDR2 ANQGSEA. The CDR3 sequence is 12 residues long. CDR3 region: CSVEESSHEQFF. The CDR3 region has the DNA TGCAGCGTTGAAGAATCGTCCCATGAGCAGTTCTTC.

This clonotype was observed many times. This chain uses TRBV12-3 or TRBV12-4 with TRBJ2-7, with a possible D match to TRBD1 (5 bases). The CDR3 contains 10 residues. Trimming took 8 bases from V and 7 from J, leaving 9 bases between them. The CDR3 loop is CASGDREQYF. CDR3 in DNA: TGTGCCAGCGGAGACAGAGAGCAGTACTTC.

The rearrangement joins TRBV5-1 to TRBJ2-2; 14 bases are a match to TRBD2. This CDR3 spans 18 amino acids. The germline CDR1 and CDR2 sequences are SGHRS and YFSETQ. V lost 4 bases to trimming and J lost 6 bases; unmatched junction nucleotides: 11. CDR3: CASSGGLAGVTVSGELFF. As DNA, the CDR3 is TGCGCCAGCAGCGGGGGACTAGCGGGAGTTACGGTCTCCGGGGAGCTGTTTTTT.